This passage covers 6 T cell receptor beta chains from one sample sequenced in a study of blood T cell repertoires in COVID-19. TCRdb keeps only in-frame clones here, not all; method: immunoSEQ multiplex PCR. This sample has about 64,000 clones, with 85% to 90% found just once. Sequencing was performed on PBMCs or T cells enriched from blood (not recorded which). All receptors come from a woman aged 40-49 years who had recovered from COVID-19.

The chain recombines TRBV15 with TRBJ2-7; TRBD2 aligns across 9 bases. The V gene end was trimmed by 0 bases and the J gene end by 0 bases; junction bases not matched to a gene: 0. The CDR3 has 15 residues. Germline CDR1 LNHNV, CDR2 YYDKDF (reference sequence). CDR3 loop: CATSRDSGGSYEQYF. The CDR3 nucleotides read TGTGCCACCAGCAGAGATAGCGGGGGCTCCTACGAGCAGTACTTC. The entire variable domain, with the rest obtained from reference TRBV15 and TRBJ2-7, is as follows: DAMVIQNPRYQVTQFGKPVTLSCSQTLNHNVMYWYQQKSSQAPKLLFHYYDKDFNNEADTPDNFQSRRPNTSFCFLDIRSPGLGDTAMYLCATSRDSGGSYEQYFGPGTRLTVT.

This clone was counted a few times. This CDR3 reads CASRPVTRGSYNEQFF. The CDR3 nucleotides read TGCGCCAGCCGTCCCGTAACCAGGGGGTCCTACAATGAGCAGTTCTTC. This chain connects TRBV4-1 to TRBJ2-1, with 7 bases matching TRBD1. V lost 8 bases to trimming and J lost 1 base; unmatched junction nucleotides: 11. The germline gives CDR1 MGHRA, CDR2 YSYEKL. There are 16 residues in the CDR3.

V gene TRBV9 combines with J gene TRBJ2-5; a possible D gene is TRBD2 (5 bases). Germline V gene sequence: CDR1 SGDLS, CDR2 YYNGEE. The V gene lost 0 bases and the J gene lost 0 bases, with 9 bases spanning the gap. CDR3 length equals 15 residues. The CDR3 is CASSVATADQETQYF. As DNA, the CDR3 is TGTGCCAGCAGCGTAGCTACAGCGGACCAAGAGACCCAGTACTTC.

The chain uses TRBV5-4 and TRBJ1-2; 8 bases map to TRBD1. The V gene end was trimmed by 4 bases and the J gene end by 2 bases; junction bases not matched to a gene: 4. The CDR3 is 14 residues long. Germline V gene sequence: CDR1 SGHNT, CDR2 YYREEE (reference sequence). CDR3 sequence: CASSTYRGNYGYTF. The CDR3 nucleotides are TGTGCCAGCAGCACCTACAGGGGGAACTATGGCTACACCTTC.

The genes are TRBV5-1 and TRBJ2-7, with 11 nucleotides matching TRBD2. The CDR3 runs to 15 residues. Trimming took 0 bases from V and 5 from J; bases not matched to a gene: 4. Germline assignment: CDR1 SGHRS and CDR2 YFSETQ. Here the CDR3 reads CASSLAVAGGHEQYF. The CDR3 DNA reads TGCGCCAGCAGCTTGGCGGTAGCGGGGGGGCACGAGCAGTACTTC.

This clone was observed a single time. The rearrangement links TRBV7-9 to TRBJ1-2, with D possibly TRBD1 on 6 matching bases. Germline-derived CDR1 and CDR2 are SEHNR and FQNEAQ (reference sequence). CDR3 length equals 14 residues. The ends were cut back, 5 bases at V and 0 bases at J, with 10 bases in the middle. CDR3 sequence: CASSRGQSNYGYTF. The CDR3 DNA sequence: TGTGCCAGCAGCCGCGGACAGTCTAACTATGGCTACACCTTC. Using reference TRBV7-9 and TRBJ1-2 for the parts outside the CDR3, the full variable domain is DTGVSQNPRHKITKRGQNVTFRCDPISEHNRLYWYRQTLGQGPEFLTYFQNEAQLEKSRLLSDRFSAERPKGSFSTLEIQRTEQGDSAMYLCASSRGQSNYGYTFGSGTRLTVV.